The next 26 T cell receptor beta chains were all read from a single sample in a study of CD8 T cells in Susac syndrome. Random hexamers were used to reverse transcribe an amount of about 0.5 to 1 ug RNA. TCRdb analysed the immunoSEQ multiplex PCR reads with MiXCR anew, one entry per CDR3 protein. Among some 94,000 distinct CDR3 sequences listed, 85% to 95% were seen once. Sequenced: CD4+ T cells from PBMCs. These TCRs come from a human donor with Susac syndrome.

V gene TRBV9 combines with J gene TRBJ1-2; 9 nucleotides line up with TRBD1. The CDR3 runs to 14 residues. The V and J ends lost 3 bases and 5 bases, in that order; junction bases with no gene match: 5. CDR1 and CDR2 from the germline V gene are SGDLS and YYNGEE. The CDR3 DNA reads TGTGCCAGCAGCGATGGACAGGGGCCTTATGGCTACACCTTC. Translating gives CASSDGQGPYGYTF.

This chain links TRBV6-4 with TRBJ2-5; a weak D match, TRBD2 (6 bases). Germline CDR1 reads MRHNA; CDR2 reads SNTAGT. V shed 4 bases and J shed 1 base, with 10 bases lying between them. The CDR3 sequence is 14 residues long. This CDR3 reads CASSVAGLQETQYF. Here the CDR3 DNA reads TGTGCCAGCAGTGTTGCGGGGCTCCAAGAGACCCAGTACTTC.

The CDR3 spells CSVDAGQQETQYF. In DNA form, the CDR3 reads TGCAGCGTTGACGCGGGACAGCAAGAGACCCAGTACTTC. The chain joins TRBV29-1 to TRBJ2-5, with D possibly matching TRBD1 (7 bases). The CDR3 spans 13 residues. Germline V gives CDR1 SQVTM, CDR2 ANQGSEA. V lost 3 bases and J 2 bases, leaving 10 bases between the germline ends.

The chain combines TRBV12-2 with TRBJ2-5; TRBD1, as called in the table, went unchecked against the DNA. TRBV12-2 is a pseudogene segment. The CDR3 has 16 amino acids. This chain's CDR3 is CASRSLNRETIETQYF. In DNA, the CDR3 is TGTGCAAGTCGCTCCCTAAACAGGGAGACAATCGAGACCCAGTACTTC.

This chain uses TRBV5-4 with TRBJ2-7, with D possibly TRBD2 on 5 matching bases. The germline CDR1 and CDR2 sequences are SGHNT and YYREEE (reference sequence). Deletions cut 4 bases from V and 1 base from J, with 15 bases between. The CDR3 runs 15 residues. The CDR3 nucleotides read TGTGCCAGCAGCCCCGAGAGGGTTTTTTCCTACGAGCAGTACTTC. Translation gives CASSPERVFSYEQYF.

The chain links TRBV12-3 or TRBV12-4 to TRBJ1-5, with D possibly TRBD1 on 5 matching bases. Trimming took 5 bases from V and 4 from J, leaving 18 bases between them. This CDR3 region has 16 residues. The CDR3 DNA is TGTGCCAGCAGTCCGCATCGTGGGGGAGAGAATCAGCCCCAGCATTTT. It encodes CASSPHRGGENQPQHF.

This chain joins TRBV28 and TRBJ1-2; 10 positions match TRBD1. The V segment lost 5 bases and the J segment 4 bases; nucleotides outside the gene matches: 4. Germline V gives CDR1 MDHEN, CDR2 SYDVKM. The CDR3 has 14 residues. The CDR3 here is CASSLTGGAYGYTF. For the CDR3, the DNA is TGTGCCAGCAGTCTGACAGGGGGCGCCTATGGCTACACCTTC.

The chain's CDR3 is CASGVRGIRGEKLFF. Here the CDR3 DNA reads TGTGCCAGCGGTGTGCGTGGTATAAGGGGCGAAAAACTGTTTTTT. This sequence joins TRBV27 and TRBJ1-4; D might be TRBD1 (5 bases). CDR1 is MNHEY and CDR2 is SMNVEV in the germline V gene (reference sequence). The V and J ends lost 8 bases and 8 bases respectively, with 21 bases between them. The CDR3 contains 15 residues. Full variable domain (outside the CDR3, taken from reference TRBV27 and TRBJ1-4): EAQVTQNPRYLITVTGKKLTVTCSQNMNHEYMSWYRQDPGLGLRQIYYSMNVEVTDKGDVPEGYKVSRKEKRNFPLILESPSPNQTSLYFCASGVRGIRGEKLFFGSGTQLSVL.

The rearrangement links TRBV7-2 to TRBJ2-2; the match to TRBD2 covers 8 bases. The CDR3 loop spans 14 amino acids. Unmatched junction bases numbered 5, after V lost 6 bases and J lost 5 bases. Germline values: CDR1 SGHTA, CDR2 FQGNSA. The DNA of the CDR3 is TGTGCCAGCAGTCGGGGGGGCCGGACCGGGGAGCTGTTTTTT. Its translation is CASSRGGRTGELFF.

This clonotype was detected only once. The chain employs TRBV7-8 and TRBJ2-3; 10 nucleotides align to TRBD2. V was pared by 2 bases and J by 4 bases, with 6 bases of the junction left unmatched. Germline V gene sequence: CDR1 SGHVS, CDR2 FQNEAQ. The CDR3 sequence is 16 residues long. CDR3 sequence reads: CASSLFTLAGSDTQYF. CDR3 DNA: TGTGCCAGCAGCTTATTCACACTAGCGGGGTCAGATACGCAGTATTTT.

CDR3 region: CASSGQSYEQYF. In nucleotides, the CDR3 is TGTGCCAGCAGCGGACAGTCCTACGAGCAGTACTTC. The chain has TRBV25-1 and TRBJ2-7, with a tentative D call TRBD1 (6 bases). The CDR3 runs to 12 residues. From germline, CDR1 is MGHDK and CDR2 SYGVNS. Trimming cost V 6 bases and J 1 base, with 7 bases left between them.

V is TRBV27 and J is TRBJ2-1, with D maybe TRBD1 (6 bases). CDR3 length: 13 amino acids. V was cut by 8 bases and J by 6 bases, with 14 bases left in between. In germline, CDR1 is MNHEY, CDR2 SMNVEV (reference sequence). This CDR3 is CASQGSASNEQFF. CDR3 in DNA: TGTGCCAGCCAGGGGTCCGCCTCCAATGAGCAGTTCTTC.

The chain combines TRBV15 with TRBJ2-1; no clear D gene. This CDR3 spans 12 amino acids. The V and J ends lost 0 bases and 5 bases respectively, with 2 bases between them. CDR1 is LNHNV, CDR2 YYDKDF, per germline (reference sequence). CDR3 loop: CATSRDHNEQFF. The CDR3 nucleotides are TGTGCCACCAGCAGAGATCACAATGAGCAGTTCTTC.

The chain employs TRBV11-2 and TRBJ2-3, with 8 bases matching TRBD2. V trimming: 1 base; J trimming: 8 bases; junction bases outside the gene matches: 5. The V gene's germline CDR1 is SGHAT and CDR2 FQNNGV. There are 14 residues in the CDR3. The DNA for the CDR3 is TGTGCCAGCAGCTTAGTAACTAGCGGCGGTACGCAGTATTTT. Encoded protein: CASSLVTSGGTQYF.

The chain has TRBV5-1 and TRBJ2-3; D perhaps matches TRBD1 (7 bases). This CDR3 is built from 15 residues. Germline V gives CDR1 SGHRS, CDR2 YFSETQ. The V end was cut by 3 bases, the J end by 6 bases, with 17 bases between. In DNA form, the CDR3 reads TGCGCCAGCAGCTGGGGGCCAGGGGGGCTGGATACGCAGTATTTT. Translation: CASSWGPGGLDTQYF.

The chain is built from TRBV7-9 and TRBJ2-5, with unresolved D. The CDR3 totals 11 residues. CDR1 SEHNR and CDR2 FQNEAQ come from the germline V gene (reference sequence). V was cut by 5 bases and J by 7 bases, with 8 bases left in between. CDR3 in DNA: TGTGCCAGCAGCCCGGCCGGGACCCAGTACTTC. Translation gives CASSPAGTQYF.

This sequence joins TRBV24-1 and TRBJ2-1; 12 nucleotides line up with TRBD2. This CDR3 region has 13 residues. In germline, CDR1 is KGHDR, CDR2 SFDVKD. V dropped 9 bases and J dropped 10; count of bases not matched to a gene: 6. CDR3 bases: TGTGCCACCTCGACTAGCGGGGGTACGGAGCAGTTCTTC. Its protein is CATSTSGGTEQFF.

The V gene is TRBV27, the J gene TRBJ1-1; D is perhaps TRBD1 (6 bases). CDR3 size: 14 residues. Germline CDR1 is MNHEY and CDR2 is SMNVEV (reference sequence). The V end was cut by 5 bases, the J end by 0 bases, with 10 bases between. The CDR3 spells CASSIDRLNTEAFF. The CDR3 nucleotides are TGTGCCAGCAGTATAGACAGGCTGAACACTGAAGCTTTCTTT.

The chain employs TRBV9 and TRBJ2-1; 8 nucleotides match TRBD2. Germline trimming cut 4 bases from V and 9 bases from J; bases unmatched to any gene: 12. The V gene's germline CDR1 is SGDLS and CDR2 YYNGEE. The CDR3 runs to 15 residues. The CDR3 DNA reads TGTGCCAGCAGCCCTTTCGGGGGGGCCTTGGGTGAGCAGTTCTTC. This encodes CASSPFGGALGEQFF.

The chain employs TRBV6-2 or TRBV6-3 and TRBJ1-5; D is uncertain. This CDR3 has 14 amino acids. Trimming shortened V by 6 bases and J by 5 bases, and 14 bases separated the two germline ends. The V gene's germline CDR1 is MNHEY and CDR2 SVGEGT. The CDR3 reads CASSQPIHDQPQHF. The CDR3 DNA is TGTGCCAGCAGCCAACCAATCCACGATCAGCCCCAGCATTTT.

The chain couples TRBV20-1 to TRBJ2-5; weak D call: TRBD1 (5 bases). The germline V and J ends were trimmed by 5 bases and 2 bases, with 12 bases remaining between them. The CDR3 is 13 amino acids. The germline V gene encodes CDR1 DFQATT and CDR2 SNEGSKA (reference sequence). The CDR3 bases are TGCAGTGCTGGCCGGACATCACAAGAGACCCAGTACTTC. It specifies CSAGRTSQETQYF.

This chain connects TRBV24-1 to TRBJ2-7; tentatively, D is TRBD1 or TRBD2 (6 bases each). Trimming cost V 9 bases and J 3 bases, with 14 bases left between them. The CDR3 has 13 amino acids. The germline gives CDR1 KGHDR, CDR2 SFDVKD. The CDR3 here is CATGGTSYYEQYF. CDR3 in DNA: TGTGCCACCGGGGGGACATCTTACTACGAGCAGTACTTC.

The rearrangement links TRBV7-9 to TRBJ1-2, with D unresolved. Trimming left V 2 bases short and J 5 bases short, with 12 bases between. CDR1 is SEHNR, CDR2 FQNEAQ, per germline (reference sequence). This CDR3 is built from 14 residues. CDR3 nucleotide sequence: TGTGCCAGCAGCTTAACGGGAGTAGGGTATGGCTACACCTTC. This translates into CASSLTGVGYGYTF.

This clonotype occurred once. The chain combines TRBV14 with TRBJ2-7; no definite D call. Germline values: CDR1 SGHDN, CDR2 FVKESK. V gave up 1 base and J gave up 3 bases, with 7 bases separating them. CDR3 size: 13 residues. The CDR3 nucleotides are TGTGCCAGCAGCCAAGTAATCCACTACGAGCAGTACTTC. Translation: CASSQVIHYEQYF. The full variable domain, rest sourced from reference TRBV14 and TRBJ2-7, is EAGVTQFPSHSVIEKGQTVTLRCDPISGHDNLYWYRRVMGKEIKFLLHFVKESKQDESGMPNNRFLAERTGGTYSTLKVQPAELEDSGVYFCASSQVIHYEQYFGPGTRLTVT.

This chain links TRBV20-1 with TRBJ2-1; 8 bases match TRBD1. V was clipped by 8 bases and J by 2 bases; unmatched bases: 5. The CDR3 covers 13 residues. Per germline, CDR1 DFQATT and CDR2 SNEGSKA (reference sequence). The CDR3: CSFNRGAYNEQFF. The CDR3 nucleotides read TGCAGTTTTAACAGGGGGGCCTACAATGAGCAGTTCTTC.

This clonotype appeared once. J is TRBJ1-1 and V is TRBV29-1; 8 bases agree with TRBD1. This CDR3 comprises 12 residues. The V segment lost 7 bases and the J segment 5 bases; nucleotides outside the gene matches: 6. Germline V gives CDR1 SQVTM, CDR2 ANQGSEA. CDR3 sequence: CSANTGGTEAFF. CDR3 DNA: TGCAGCGCAAACACAGGGGGGACTGAAGCTTTCTTT.